The clone carrying this T cell receptor (beta chain) has only a few counts. The source of the sample is a study of T cell responses to AZD1222 COVID-19 vaccine. TCRdb's copy holds only in-frame clones and misses some; the assay was immunoSEQ multiplex PCR. Here the sample spans just over 80,000 clones, 80% to 90% being singletons. The sequenced sample was peripheral blood, obtained on day 0 of AZD1222 vaccination. The receptor's source is an adult in good health.

The CDR3 reads CASSPSGGAQHF. The CDR3 nucleotides are TGTGCCAGCAGCCCATCGGGCGGGGCCCAGCATTTT. This chain joins TRBV28 and TRBJ1-5; D is unclear. Germline-derived CDR1 and CDR2 are MDHEN and SYDVKM. Trimming pared 6 bases from V and 11 bases from J, leaving 14 bases between. This CDR3 is 12 amino acids long. Variable domain in full (rest from reference TRBV28 and TRBJ1-5): DVKVTQSSRYLVKRTGEKVFLECVQDMDHENMFWYRQDPGLGLRLIYFSYDVKMKEKGDIPEGYSVSREKKERFSLILESASTNQTSMYLCASSPSGGAQHFGDGTRLSIL.